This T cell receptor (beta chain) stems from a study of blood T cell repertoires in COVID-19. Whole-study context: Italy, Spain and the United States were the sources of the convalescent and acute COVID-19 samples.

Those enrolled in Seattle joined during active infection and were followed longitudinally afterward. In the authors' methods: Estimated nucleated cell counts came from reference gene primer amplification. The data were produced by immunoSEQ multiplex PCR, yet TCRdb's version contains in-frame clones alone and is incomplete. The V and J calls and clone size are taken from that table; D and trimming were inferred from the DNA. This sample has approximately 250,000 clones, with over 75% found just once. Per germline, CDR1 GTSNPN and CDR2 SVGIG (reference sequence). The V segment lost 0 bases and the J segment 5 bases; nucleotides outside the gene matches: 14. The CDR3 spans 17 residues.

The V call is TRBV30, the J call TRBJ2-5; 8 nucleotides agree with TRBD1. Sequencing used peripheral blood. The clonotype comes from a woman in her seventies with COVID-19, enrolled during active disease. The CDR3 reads CAWSVSGTGGRGETQYF. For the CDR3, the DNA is TGTGCCTGGAGTGTGTCAGGCACAGGGGGGCGCGGGGAGACCCAGTACTTC.